Below, one TCR beta chain is given with its context. The target of this receptor is not known. The input lacks base qualities; no much larger clone sits a single base away. The entry originates in a study of T cells in Graves' hyperthyroidism and ophthalmopathy (dated by TCRdb to the late 2010s). As for the study more broadly: Peripheral blood samples were taken at the time of initial diagnosis, prior to any treatment. TCR Vbeta CDR3 sequencing of 130 to 150 peripheral blood samples (approximately 44 ophthalmopathy, about 80 hyperthyroidism and roughly 17 progressor patients) is reported in the paper. An independent validation cohort of under 20 hyperthyroidism patients and 17 patients who later progressed to ophthalmopathy tested prospective prediction of ophthalmopathy. Following sampling, methimazole starting at 30 mg daily was given to hyperthyroidism patients, and high-dose intravenous methylprednisolone was given to ophthalmopathy patients. The roughly 100 discovery patients were randomly divided into training and test sets at a 7:3 ratio. To identify distinguishing TCR V-J signatures, a discovery cohort of 90 to 100 patients was used, comprising under 45 with Graves' ophthalmopathy and roughly 60 with stable Graves' hyperthyroidism. In several Graves' hyperthyroidism patients, the study also compared T-cell repertoires from thyroid tissue with T-cell repertoires from blood.

The TCR beta CDR3 regions were amplified from RNA transcripts. The first round of RT-PCR for the TCR CDR3 was performed with the HTBI primer set and the Qiagen OneStep RT-PCR kit. Libraries were constructed in a second round of multiplex PCR, after which size selection and purification were performed. Sequencing of the libraries was done on an Illumina HiSeq2000 using paired-end 100 bp reads. Per the source publication's procedure: Raw data were processed with SOAPnuke, discarding reads with adapters, uncalled bases, mean Phred below 15, or no exact constant-primer or identifier match. High-quality paired reads were merged using COPE v1.2.5, and each unique nucleotide sequence was defined as a clonotype. MiTCR v1.1 was used to align the clonotypes against IMGT TRBV, TRBD and TRBJ reference segments. Analysis was restricted to V-J combinations with a frequency above 0.0001, which covered 98% to 99.2% of repertoires. The TCS score was defined as the ratio of F50 (clonal expansion) to E x V (chaos), calculated using BLOSUM62-based TCRdist between CDR3 peptides within each V-J. Welch's t-statistics and random forest reduced 500 to 550 V-J features to 13, which were used in a naive Bayes classifier (R e1071). TCRdb applied fastp at Q25 and MiXCR to the public reads, then kept only in-frame beta chains. One record per CDR3 amino acid sequence lists the most common genes and DNA. These V and J calls are TCRdb output, not the study's own analysis. For this sample there are some 300,000 distinct CDR3 sequences; roughly a fifth appear just once. Together, the top ten hold under 40% of the sample.

The germline V gene supplies CDR1 SGHVS and CDR2 FQNEAQ. The CDR3 sequence holds 15 residues, the cysteine and phenylalanine included. CDR3 DNA is the only sequence kept; it has 45 bases, read in frame from the first base. Between the V and J ends, shortened by 4 bases and 0 bases respectively, the junction contains 13 bases. Points the paper makes about the study in general: Sample size was not statistically predetermined, and blinding of investigators to group allocation was not performed. In validation, the model predicted progression to ophthalmopathy a median of about 6.8 months before onset, with about 67% sensitivity and more than 72% specificity. Ophthalmopathy was separated from stable hyperthyroidism by a 13 V-J signature model, with approximately 89% sensitivity and roughly 81% specificity obtained in cross-validation and 80%/75% obtained in testing. Most expanded thyroid clonotypes (frequency above 0.001) were also detected in blood, suggesting blood repertoires may reflect thyroid immune responses.

In the ophthalmopathy patients, disease was moderately to severely active, with a Clinical Activity Score of 3 or more, a NOSPECS grade of 4 or more, and a duration of less than 3 months. The study excluded patients with uncontrolled infections, other autoimmune diseases, pregnancy or lactation. Diagnoses were established on the basis of clinical symptoms, serum thyroxine and TRAb, thyroid ultrasound, and orbital computed tomography. Ficoll-Paque density gradient centrifugation was used to isolate PBMCs from 8.5 to 10 ml of fresh peripheral blood. Trizol reagent was used to extract total RNA, and RNA quality was then checked on an Agilent 2100 Bioanalyzer.

The material sequenced was blood. The receptor was derived from a man over 45 with Graves' ophthalmopathy. The sequence joins TRBV7-8 to TRBJ2-7, and possibly TRBD2, on 5 matching bases. In nucleotide form, the sequence is TGTGCCAGCAGCTCAGCGGAACTCATCTCCTACGAGCAGTACTTC. Its protein reads: CASSSAELISYEQYF. With the rest looked up from the reference TRBV7-8 and TRBJ2-7 genes rather than sequenced, the full variable domain is GAGVSQSPRYKVAKRGQDVALRCDPISGHVSLFWYQQALGQGPEFLTYFQNEAQLDKSGLPSDRFFAERPEGSVSTLKIQRTQQEDSAVYLCASSSAELISYEQYFGPGTRLTVT.